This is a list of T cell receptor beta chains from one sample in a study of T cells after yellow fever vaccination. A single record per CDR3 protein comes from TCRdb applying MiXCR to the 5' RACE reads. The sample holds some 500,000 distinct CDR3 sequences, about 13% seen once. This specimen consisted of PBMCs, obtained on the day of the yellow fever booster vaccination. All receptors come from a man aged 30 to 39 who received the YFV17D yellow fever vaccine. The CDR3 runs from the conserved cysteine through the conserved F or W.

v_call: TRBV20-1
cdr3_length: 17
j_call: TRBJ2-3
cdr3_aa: CSARGDREPEPTDTQYF

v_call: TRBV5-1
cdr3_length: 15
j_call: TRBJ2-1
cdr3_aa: CASSSSGGIYNEQFF

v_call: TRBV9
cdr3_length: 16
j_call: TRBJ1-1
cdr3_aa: CASSAGAPLAGTEAFF

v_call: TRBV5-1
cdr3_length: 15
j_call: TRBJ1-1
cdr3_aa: CASSVRDRAYAEAFF

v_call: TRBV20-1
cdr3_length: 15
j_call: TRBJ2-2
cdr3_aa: CSARREGLSTGELFF

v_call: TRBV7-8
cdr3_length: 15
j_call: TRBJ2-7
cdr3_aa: CASSPLAGGTNEQYF

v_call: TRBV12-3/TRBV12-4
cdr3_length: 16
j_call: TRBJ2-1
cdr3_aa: CASSLDLGQGRSEQFF

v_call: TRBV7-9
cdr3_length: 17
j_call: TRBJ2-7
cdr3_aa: CASSFSAVGQGSYEQYF

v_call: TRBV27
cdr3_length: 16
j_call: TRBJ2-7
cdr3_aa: CASSLMGLAGGGEQYF

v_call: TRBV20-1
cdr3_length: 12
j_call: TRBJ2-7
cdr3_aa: CSARPAMGEQYF

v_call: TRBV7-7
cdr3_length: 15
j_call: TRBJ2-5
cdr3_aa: CASSLGLTLGETQYF

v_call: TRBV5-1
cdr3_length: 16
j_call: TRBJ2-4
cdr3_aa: CASSFRAGQAKNIQYF

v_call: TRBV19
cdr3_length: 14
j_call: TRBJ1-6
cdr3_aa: CASTPRAHNSPLHF

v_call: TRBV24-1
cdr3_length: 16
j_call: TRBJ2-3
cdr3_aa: CATSDLVAGAPDTQYF

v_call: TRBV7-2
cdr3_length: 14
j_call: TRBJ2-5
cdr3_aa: CASSLGQYQETQYF